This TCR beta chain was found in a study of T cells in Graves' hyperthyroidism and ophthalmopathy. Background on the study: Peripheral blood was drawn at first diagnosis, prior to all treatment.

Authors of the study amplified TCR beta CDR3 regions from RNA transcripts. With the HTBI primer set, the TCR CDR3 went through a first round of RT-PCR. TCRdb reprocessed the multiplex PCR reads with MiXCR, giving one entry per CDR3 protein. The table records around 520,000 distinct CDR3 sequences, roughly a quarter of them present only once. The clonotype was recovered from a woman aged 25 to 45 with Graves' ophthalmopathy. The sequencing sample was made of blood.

CDR3 DNA sequence: TGCAGCGTTGAAGGGACAGGGGGCGAGACTGAAGCTTTCTTT. Translation gives CSVEGTGGETEAFF. J is TRBJ1-1 and V is TRBV29-1, with 11 bases aligning to TRBD1. With V trimmed by 1 base and J by 5 bases, 3 bases remained unmatched. The germline V gene has CDR1 SQVTM and CDR2 ANQGSEA. The CDR3 runs to 14 residues.